This is a list of T cell receptor beta chains from one sample in a study of shared clonotypes between healthy human individuals. Data came from immunoSEQ multiplex PCR; TCRdb stores just in-frame clones and leaves some out. The sample has under 2,500,000 clones, almost 96% seen once. Sample: naive CD4+ T cells sorted from blood. The source is a man aged 18 to 35 in good health. The CDR3 runs from the conserved cysteine through the conserved F or W. D genes are given only for firm matches. Expanded clones get a size class; other rows say once, few or many, or leave the size out.

D: .; J: TRBJ1-2; V: TRBV5-4; size: .; CDR3: CASRGPPNYGYTF; DNA: TGTGCCAGCCGGGGGCCGCCTAACTATGGCTACACCTTC
D: .; J: TRBJ1-6; V: TRBV14; size: .; CDR3: CASSQDFGGSNSPLHF; DNA: TGTGCCAGCAGCCAAGATTTTGGGGGGTCAAATTCACCCCTCCACTTT
D: .; J: TRBJ1-4; V: TRBV10-3; size: .; CDR3: CATSITSEKLFF; DNA: TGTGCCACTAGTATTACCTCCGAAAAACTGTTTTTT
D: .; J: TRBJ1-1; V: TRBV28; size: .; CDR3: CASNEPGKGHTEAFF; DNA: TGTGCCAGCAACGAACCGGGAAAAGGGCACACTGAAGCTTTCTTT
D: .; J: TRBJ2-3; V: TRBV20-1; size: once; CDR3: CSAMRADTQYF; DNA: TGCAGTGCCATGAGGGCAGATACGCAGTATTTT
D: .; J: TRBJ2-7; V: TRBV4-3; size: .; CDR3: CASSLNMGSTYEQYF; DNA: TGCGCCAGCAGCCTTAACATGGGCAGTACCTACGAGCAGTACTTC
D: .; J: TRBJ1-1; V: TRBV27; size: once; CDR3: CASSLVGPNTEAFF; DNA: TGTGCCAGCAGCCTGGTAGGGCCGAACACTGAAGCTTTCTTT
D: .; J: TRBJ2-7; V: TRBV19; size: .; CDR3: CASSIEGGPYEQYF; DNA: TGTGCCAGTAGTATAGAAGGCGGCCCCTACGAGCAGTACTTC
D: .; J: TRBJ1-1; V: TRBV7-9; size: .; CDR3: CASSPRTAMNTEAFF; DNA: TGTGCCAGCAGCCCCAGGACAGCGATGAACACTGAAGCTTTCTTT
D: .; J: TRBJ1-2; V: TRBV30; size: .; CDR3: CAWSPTGTKGYTF; DNA: TGTGCCTGGAGTCCTACCGGGACCAAAGGCTACACCTTC
D: .; J: TRBJ2-5; V: TRBV5-1; size: .; CDR3: CASSFVGGETQYF; DNA: TGCGCCAGCAGCTTCGTGGGTGGGGAGACCCAGTACTTC
D: .; J: TRBJ1-1; V: TRBV6-5; size: once; CDR3: CASSYLKNTEAFF; DNA: TGTGCCAGCAGTTACCTAAAGAACACTGAAGCTTTCTTT
D: TRBD2; J: TRBJ2-3; V: TRBV6-4; size: once; CDR3: CASSDPGTSGTDTQYF; DNA: TGTGCCAGCAGTGACCCCGGGACTAGCGGCACAGATACGCAGTATTTT
D: .; J: TRBJ2-5; V: TRBV7-2; size: .; CDR3: CASSLSGGLGQETQYF; DNA: TGTGCCAGCAGCTTATCTGGCGGGCTGGGGCAAGAGACCCAGTACTTC
D: .; J: TRBJ2-5; V: TRBV9; size: .; CDR3: CASSVNSQETQYF; DNA: TGTGCCAGCAGCGTAAACAGTCAAGAGACCCAGTACTTC